A selection of T cell receptor beta chains follows, all from one sample in a study of blood T cell repertoires in COVID-19. TCRdb's table, derived via immunoSEQ multiplex PCR, lists solely in-frame clones and lacks some. The table lists 250,000 to 350,000 clones, around nine tenths of them singletons. Sequenced input: peripheral blood. The receptors derive from a woman in her twenties or thirties with COVID-19, enrolled during active disease. CDR3s include the opening cysteine and the closing phenylalanine or tryptophan. A D gene is named only where the DNA matches it firmly. The size field is filled for only some rows; it gives once, few, many or a size class.

clone_size	d_call	j_call	v_call	cdr3_nt	cdr3_aa
-	-	TRBJ2-5	TRBV5-6	TGTGCCAGCAGCTTGCGGACTTTGTTCAAAGAGACCCAGTACTTC	CASSLRTLFKETQYF
-	-	TRBJ1-6	TRBV9	TGTGCCAGCAGCGTAGACGGTTACTATAATTCACCCCTCCACTTT	CASSVDGYYNSPLHF
-	-	TRBJ1-5	TRBV4-1	TGCGCCAGCAGCCACCGCCAGCAAGGGGATAGCAATCAGCCCCAGCATTTT	CASSHRQQGDSNQPQHF
-	TRBD2	TRBJ2-7	TRBV6-1	TGTGCCAGCAGTGAGGGAGCGGGAATCCCGGCCGAGCAGTACTTC	CASSEGAGIPAEQYF
-	TRBD2	TRBJ2-5	TRBV3-1/TRBV3-2	TGTGCCAGCACCTGGGGAGGGTCCCTCTACCAAGAGACCCAGTACTTC	CASTWGGSLYQETQYF
-	TRBD1	TRBJ1-5	TRBV23-1	TGCGCCAGCAGTCAATCCGACAGGGTGAGGGTCCAGCCCCAGCATTTT	CASSQSDRVRVQPQHF
-	-	TRBJ2-7	TRBV12-3/TRBV12-4	TGTGCCAGCAGCGACAGCTACGAGCAGTACTTC	CASSDSYEQYF
-	TRBD1	TRBJ1-4	TRBV2	TGTGCCAGCAGTGAAGTCGGGACAGGAGGGACGTTTTTT	CASSEVGTGGTFF
-	-	TRBJ2-2	TRBV6-5	TGTGCCAGCAATTTAACAGGGAAGGGTCACGGGGAGCTGTTTTTT	CASNLTGKGHGELFF
-	-	TRBJ1-4	TRBV5-1	TGCGCCAGCAGCTTGGCCGGGGGAAATAATGAAAAACTGTTTTTT	CASSLAGGNNEKLFF
once	TRBD2	TRBJ2-7	TRBV18	TGTGCCAGCTCCGGGACTAGGCTCGACGAGCAGTACTTC	CASSGTRLDEQYF
few	TRBD1	TRBJ1-2	TRBV7-2	TGTGCCAGCAGCCGGGACAGGATCTATGGCTACACCTTC	CASSRDRIYGYTF
once	-	TRBJ1-1	TRBV2	TGTGCCAGCAGGGGGAGGGGCTCCATGAACACTGAAGCTTTCTTT	CASRGRGSMNTEAFF
-	-	TRBJ2-3	TRBV30	TGTGCCTGGGGGCCACTGTCCCCAAATACGCAGTATTTT	CAWGPLSPNTQYF
-	TRBD2	TRBJ2-7	TRBV11-2	TGTGCCAGCAGCTTAGATCGCGGGAGGTCCTACGAGCAGTACTTC	CASSLDRGRSYEQYF
-	-	TRBJ1-6	TRBV7-6	TGTGCCAGCAGCTTAGACGACAGAAATTCACCCCTCCACTTT	CASSLDDRNSPLHF
-	-	TRBJ2-1	TRBV28	TGTGCCAGCAGTTTACAGAGACTCAATGAGCAGTTCTTC	CASSLQRLNEQFF
-	-	TRBJ2-1	TRBV6-5	TGTGCCAGCAGTTACTCGAAGGCCAGGGGCGGCAATGAGCAGTTCTTC	CASSYSKARGGNEQFF
-	-	TRBJ1-5	TRBV6-5	TGTGCCAGCACTGGGGCGTGGCCCAATCGGCCCCAGCATTTT	CASTGAWPNRPQHF
-	-	TRBJ1-1	TRBV28	TGTGCCAGCAGTTTCGGGGGGAGAGGCTCAACTGAAGCTTTCTTT	CASSFGGRGSTEAFF
-	TRBD2	TRBJ2-2	TRBV27	TGTGCCAGCAGTTTGGTCCCGGGAGGGGACACCGGGGAGCTGTTTTTT	CASSLVPGGDTGELFF
once	TRBD2	TRBJ2-7	TRBV7-2	TGTGCCAGCAGCCCTCCGCCCCGGCCTAGCGGGAGATACGAGCAGTACTTC	CASSPPPRPSGRYEQYF
-	TRBD1	TRBJ1-2	TRBV30	TGTGCCTGGAGTGGGGACAGGGGTATGAACGGCTACACCTTC	CAWSGDRGMNGYTF
-	-	TRBJ2-3	TRBV20-1	TGCAGTGCTAGTGACCAGGATACAGATACGCAGTATTTT	CSASDQDTDTQYF
-	TRBD2	TRBJ2-7	TRBV28	TGTCGCACCGGGACTAGCGACTACGAGCAGTACTTC	CRTGTSDYEQYF
-	-	TRBJ1-5	TRBV20-1	TGCAGTGCTAGTTTCGGGGGAAATCAGCCCCAGCATTTT	CSASFGGNQPQHF
-	TRBD1	TRBJ1-3	TRBV11-2	TGTGCCAGCAGCTCTACTGGACAGGGAGGAAACACCATATATTTT	CASSSTGQGGNTIYF
-	-	TRBJ2-1	TRBV15	TGTGCCACCAGCAGACCCAGGGGTTACAATGAGCAGTTCTTC	CATSRPRGYNEQFF
-	-	TRBJ2-7	TRBV3-1/TRBV3-2	TGTGCCAGCAGCCAAGGTGAACTTTCCTCCTACGAGCAGTACTTC	CASSQGELSSYEQYF
-	TRBD1	TRBJ1-5	TRBV19	TGTGCCAGTAGTATCTTCACAGGGGGCGGTTCCAATCAGCCCCAGCATTTT	CASSIFTGGGSNQPQHF
-	TRBD1	TRBJ1-3	TRBV5-1	TGCGCCAGCAGCGCCCCGGGACAGTCTACGGCTGGAAACACCATATATTTT	CASSAPGQSTAGNTIYF
-	-	TRBJ2-1	TRBV3-1/TRBV3-2	TGTGCCAGCAGCCAAGACTCCCGACGAAGCGTATACAATGAGCAGTTCTTC	CASSQDSRRSVYNEQFF
once	-	TRBJ2-5	TRBV28	TGTGCCAGCAGCAGCCTAGAGAGGGGGAAGCAAGAGACCCAGTACTTC	CASSSLERGKQETQYF
-	-	TRBJ1-1	TRBV28	TGTGCCAGCAGCCTTCACCGGACAGCGAACACTGAAGCTTTCTTT	CASSLHRTANTEAFF
-	-	TRBJ2-1	TRBV28	TGTGCCAGCAGTTTCCAGCGGACTACCTACAATGAGCAGTTCTTC	CASSFQRTTYNEQFF
once	-	TRBJ1-1	TRBV27	TGTGCCAGCAGTTTACAGGGAACGAACACTGAAGCTTTCTTT	CASSLQGTNTEAFF
-	TRBD1	TRBJ1-6	TRBV5-1	TGCGCCAGCAGCGCGATTGGGACAGGGGGCTTTAATTCACCCCTCCACTTT	CASSAIGTGGFNSPLHF
-	TRBD2	TRBJ2-5	TRBV11-2	TGTGCCAGCAGTCCTACTAGCGGGGTGGAGACCCAGTACTTC	CASSPTSGVETQYF
-	-	TRBJ1-4	TRBV2	TGTGCCACCCGGGTTGCAACTAATGAAAAACTGTTTTTT	CATRVATNEKLFF
-	TRBD1	TRBJ1-4	TRBV30	TGTGCCTGGAGTCAAGGGGGCGTCGGTGAAAAACTGTTTTTT	CAWSQGGVGEKLFF
-	-	TRBJ2-1	TRBV21-1	TGTGCCAGCAGCAAAGGGGTTAGTCTAGCGGGAGGGGACTCCTACAATGAGCAGTTCTTC	CASSKGVSLAGGDSYNEQFF
-	TRBD1	TRBJ1-4	TRBV24-1	TGTGCCACCAGTGAACCGGGACAGGCGGAAAAACTGTTTTTT	CATSEPGQAEKLFF
-	-	TRBJ1-2	TRBV3-1/TRBV3-2	TGTGCCAGCAGCCAACAGGGCTATGGCTACACCTTC	CASSQQGYGYTF
-	TRBD2	TRBJ2-7	TRBV5-1	TGCGCCAGCAGCTTGGATCTAGCGGGCCGCTACGAGCAGTACTTC	CASSLDLAGRYEQYF
-	TRBD2	TRBJ2-5	TRBV11-3	TGTGCCAGCAGCCCGGGACTAGCGGGAGTGGGATTGGGGGAGACCCAGTACTTC	CASSPGLAGVGLGETQYF
once	-	TRBJ1-2	TRBV28	TGTGCCAGCAGTTTATACAGTGCCTATGGCTACACCTTC	CASSLYSAYGYTF
-	TRBD1	TRBJ1-6	TRBV4-3	TGCGCCAGCAGCCAAGATCAGGGGGCAGTTTCACCCCTCCACTTT	CASSQDQGAVSPLHF
-	-	TRBJ1-5	TRBV15	TGTGCCACCAGCAGAGGACAGATTTATAGCAATCAGCCCCAGCATTTT	CATSRGQIYSNQPQHF
few	-	TRBJ1-4	TRBV6-2/TRBV6-3	TGTGCCAGCAGTTACGTCGGGACATCTGAAAAACTGTTTTTT	CASSYVGTSEKLFF
-	TRBD2	TRBJ2-1	TRBV27	TGTGCCAGCAGTTTTAGCGGGGTTGAGGATGAGCAGTTCTTC	CASSFSGVEDEQFF
few	-	TRBJ1-4	TRBV19	TGTGCCAGTAGACGAGGACATAATGAAAAACTGTTTTTT	CASRRGHNEKLFF
-	-	TRBJ2-7	TRBV28	TGTGCCAGCAGTTTCTCAGGACAGACCTACGAGCAGTACTTC	CASSFSGQTYEQYF
-	TRBD1	TRBJ1-2	TRBV18	TGTGCCAGCTCACTCCGGACAGGGTTGGACTATGGCTACACCTTC	CASSLRTGLDYGYTF